This T cell receptor (beta chain) emerged from a study of T cell repertoires in cytomegalovirus infection. Background on the study: Recently described HLA-C-restricted plus well-studied HLA-B-restricted CMV epitopes were used. Study-wide results and limits: Identification of carriers of CMV plus the relevant HLA was performed using cumulative public TCR beta family frequency.

Germline CDR1 and CDR2: SGHDN and FVKESK. The CDR3 runs 14 residues. V lost 7 bases and J lost 2, with 12 bases in between. A single record per CDR3 protein comes from TCRdb applying MiXCR to the reads. The table has approximately 1,000,000 distinct CDR3 sequences, about 33% seen once. This clonotype was picked up a small number of times. Its antigen is still unknown. This TCR was sampled from a human donor in good health (CMV status not recorded). Some clones in this sample may be carry-over from other donors' samples. The J gene is TRBJ2-1, the V gene TRBV14; D possibly uses TRBD1 or TRBD2 (6 bases each). This specimen was cultured CD8+ T cells from PBMCs, taken from culture after CMV antigen stimulation. The CDR3 DNA sequence: TGTGCCAGCACCCTGGGGGGCCCCTACAATGAGCAGTTCTTC. Encoded protein: CASTLGGPYNEQFF.